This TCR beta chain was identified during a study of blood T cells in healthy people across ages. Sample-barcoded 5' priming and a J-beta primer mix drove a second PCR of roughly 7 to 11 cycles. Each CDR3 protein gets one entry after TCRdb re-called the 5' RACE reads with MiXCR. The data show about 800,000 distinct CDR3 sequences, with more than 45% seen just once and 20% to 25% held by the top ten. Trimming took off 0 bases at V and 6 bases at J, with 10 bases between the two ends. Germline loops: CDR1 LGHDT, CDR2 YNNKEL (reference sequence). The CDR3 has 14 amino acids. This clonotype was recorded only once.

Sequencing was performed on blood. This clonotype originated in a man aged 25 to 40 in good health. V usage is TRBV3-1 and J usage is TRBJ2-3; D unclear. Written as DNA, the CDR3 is TGTGCCAGCAGCCAAGATGTGCCTTCGGATACGCAGTATTTT. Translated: CASSQDVPSDTQYF.